Sequencing of this TCR beta chain was carried out in a study of T cell changes during pregnancy in multiple sclerosis. The CDR3 totals 13 residues. Germline loops: CDR1 SGHDT, CDR2 YYEEEE. V lost 0 bases, J lost 4 bases, and 6 bases lay in between. Only in-frame clones appear in the TCRdb table, and some are missing; sequencing was by immunoSEQ multiplex PCR. Altogether about 69,000 clones are present, around 90% being singletons, with the ten largest covering just under 0.3%. This receptor was taken from a female donor in good health, enrolled as a control in a pregnancy study. This specimen consisted of CD4+ T cells from peripheral blood mononuclear cells, obtained in the third trimester of pregnancy. This chain joins TRBV5-6 and TRBJ2-3; D is unclear. CDR3 in amino acids: CASSLAGPDTQYF. As DNA, the CDR3 is TGTGCCAGCAGCTTGGCCGGTCCAGATACGCAGTATTTT. Looking up the rest from reference TRBV5-6 and TRBJ2-3 gives the full variable domain: DAGVTQSPTHLIKTRGQQVTLRCSPKSGHDTVSWYQQALGQGPQFIFQYYEEEERQRGNFPDRFSGHQFPNYSSELNVNALLLGDSALYLCASSLAGPDTQYFGPGTRLTVL.